This T cell receptor beta chain was sequenced for a study of T-cell memory formation after mild COVID-19. TCRdb called the 5' RACE reads again in MiXCR, with one record for every CDR3 protein. The sample consists of hundreds of thousands of distinct CDR3 sequences, more than 20% of them appearing once. Findings of the study overall: The study found contracting CD4+ clones mainly in CM and EM and contracting CD8+ clones in EMRA.

V lost 6 bases and J lost 6, with 11 bases in between. This CDR3 has 12 amino acids. Germline CDR1 MNHNY, CDR2 SVGAGI (reference sequence). Note on this clonotype: Its antigen is currently unknown.

Sequencing input: PBMCs or a T cell subset sorted from them (not recorded which). The V and J genes are TRBV6-6 and TRBJ1-1; tentatively, D is TRBD1 (5 bases). This TCR was recovered from an adult woman who had mild COVID-19 (a few samples of this study predate the infection). Cell type and time point are not known. Written as DNA, the CDR3 is TGTGCCAGCAGGACAGACAGCGCTGAAGCTTTCTTT. It translates to CASRTDSAEAFF.